This passage covers 26 T cell receptor beta chains from one sample sequenced in a study of blood T cell repertoires in COVID-19. Some clones are missing from TCRdb's copy, which holds only in-frame ones; the method was immunoSEQ multiplex PCR. Of around 170,000 clones in the sample, around 83% are singletons; the top ten hold 6% to 7%. Sequencing input: peripheral blood. These receptors were collected from a woman in her forties with acute or convalescent COVID-19.

This clone has a handful of counts. J is TRBJ1-1 and V is TRBV12-3 or TRBV12-4; the D is unclear. V lost 3 bases, J lost 1 base, and 6 bases lay in between. The CDR3 is 13 amino acids. The chain's CDR3 is CASSFVGNTEAFF. CDR3 nucleotide sequence: TGTGCCAGCAGTTTCGTCGGGAACACTGAAGCTTTCTTT.

J is TRBJ1-4 and V is TRBV3-1 (or the pseudogene TRBV3-2); D unclear. The CDR3 is 11 residues long. Germline CDR1 reads LGHDT; CDR2 reads YNNKEL (reference sequence). The germline V and J ends were trimmed by 6 bases and 4 bases, with 3 bases remaining between them. CDR3 residues: CASSNNEKLFF. The CDR3 nucleotides read TGTGCCAGCAGTAATAATGAAAAACTGTTTTTT.

The rearrangement uses TRBV5-4 and TRBJ1-2; 8 bases match TRBD1. J lost 8 bases, V lost 2 bases, and 11 bases had no gene match. The CDR3 is 15 residues long. The germline V gene encodes CDR1 SGHNT and CDR2 YYREEE (reference sequence). The CDR3 loop is CASSFSQGAGIGYTF. CDR3 in DNA: TGTGCCAGCAGCTTCTCCCAGGGGGCCGGAATCGGCTACACCTTC.

This clone was seen more than once but under ten times. The chain joins TRBV3-1 (or the pseudogene TRBV3-2) to TRBJ2-7, with 7 bases identical to TRBD2. The CDR3 sequence is 14 residues long. V lost 5 bases and J lost 3; bases outside the gene matches: 7. CDR1 and CDR2 (germline): LGHDT, YNNKEL (reference sequence). For the CDR3, the DNA is TGTGCCAGCAGCAAATCCGCGGGAGACTACGAGCAGTACTTC. Protein: CASSKSAGDYEQYF.

V is TRBV9 and J is TRBJ2-3; possibly TRBD2 for D (6 bases). Trimming stripped 5 bases from V and 5 bases from J, with 18 bases between. CDR1 is SGDLS and CDR2 is YYNGEE in the germline V gene. The CDR3 runs to 15 residues. CDR3 nucleotides: TGTGCCAGCAGTAAAGCACCGGGAGCTCTAGATACGCAGTATTTT. Protein sequence: CASSKAPGALDTQYF.

This chain joins TRBV4-2 and TRBJ2-2, with 13 bases lining up with TRBD2. Germline V gene sequence: CDR1 LGHNA, CDR2 YNFKEQ. This CDR3 comprises 19 residues. V gave up 3 bases and J gave up 2 bases; unmatched junction bases: 9. CDR3 sequence: CASSQLPGLAGHNTGELFF. The CDR3 bases are TGTGCCAGCAGCCAGCTTCCGGGACTAGCGGGACATAACACCGGGGAGCTGTTTTTT.

The chain combines TRBV30 with TRBJ2-1; 10 bases match TRBD2. In germline, CDR1 is GTSNPN, CDR2 SVGIG (reference sequence). V lost 5 bases and J lost 2; bases outside the gene matches: 12. This CDR3 region has 17 residues. The CDR3 region is CAWGGLAGDGTYNEQFF. Here the CDR3 DNA reads TGTGCCTGGGGGGGGCTAGCGGGAGACGGGACCTACAATGAGCAGTTCTTC.

This clone is a singleton in its sample. The rearrangement links TRBV4-1 to TRBJ2-7; 7 bases are shared with TRBD1. Losses at the gene ends were 1 base for V and 3 bases for J; bases not matched to a gene: 6. The V gene's germline CDR1 is MGHRA and CDR2 YSYEKL. The CDR3 totals 15 residues. The CDR3 loop reads CASSQGQGYDYEQYF. CDR3 DNA: TGCGCCAGCAGCCAAGGACAGGGTTACGACTACGAGCAGTACTTC.

The chain uses TRBV7-2 and TRBJ2-7; D is undetermined. Germline loops: CDR1 SGHTA, CDR2 FQGNSA. V was trimmed by 0 bases and J by 5 bases, leaving 8 bases between them. The CDR3 contains 13 residues. The chain's CDR3 is CASSLARMNEQYF. DNA of the CDR3: TGTGCCAGCAGCTTAGCCAGGATGAACGAGCAGTACTTC. Together with reference TRBV7-2 and TRBJ2-7, the CDR3 gives the full variable domain: GAGVSQSPSNKVTEKGKDVELRCDPISGHTALYWYRQSLGQGLEFLIYFQGNSAPDKSGLPSDRFSAERTGGSVSTLTIQRTQQEDSAVYLCASSLARMNEQYFGPGTRLTVT.

CDR3 region: CSASFQGDYGYTF. The DNA of the CDR3 is TGCAGTGCTAGTTTCCAGGGGGACTATGGCTACACCTTC. The chain links TRBV20-1 to TRBJ1-2; 7 bases map to TRBD1. The CDR3 has 13 amino acids. V shed 3 bases, J shed 3 bases, and the junction held 4 bases outside the gene matches. Germline assignment: CDR1 DFQATT and CDR2 SNEGSKA (reference sequence).

The chain links TRBV9 to TRBJ2-1; D perhaps matches TRBD2 (7 bases). This CDR3 contains 17 residues. V was clipped by 4 bases and J by 4 bases, with 21 bases between them. Germline V gene sequence: CDR1 SGDLS, CDR2 YYNGEE. CDR3 nucleotide sequence: TGTGCCAGCAGCTCCACTGGGGGCGGGGGCCCGTACAATGAGCAGTTCTTC. This codes for CASSSTGGGGPYNEQFF.

This chain connects TRBV5-4 to TRBJ2-2; 8 nucleotides line up with TRBD1. The length of the CDR3 is 15 residues. V gave up 6 bases and J gave up 1 base; unmatched junction bases: 5. In germline, CDR1 is SGHNT, CDR2 YYREEE (reference sequence). This chain's CDR3 is CASTQGAGNTGELFF. In DNA form, the CDR3 reads TGTGCCAGCACCCAGGGGGCCGGGAACACCGGGGAGCTGTTTTTT.

The rearrangement joins TRBV2 to TRBJ1-6; TRBD1 is a possible D gene (5 bases). CDR1 SNHLY and CDR2 FYNNEI come from the germline V gene. The CDR3 covers 13 residues. V was pared by 11 bases and J by 8 bases, with 16 bases between. CDR3 in amino acids: CAGRTSDDSPLHF. As DNA, the CDR3 is TGTGCCGGGAGGACATCAGATGATTCACCCCTCCACTTT.

The V gene is TRBV6-5, the J gene TRBJ1-4; D is unclear. The germline gives CDR1 MNHEY, CDR2 SVGAGI. The V and J ends lost 5 bases and 0 bases respectively, with 10 bases between them. The CDR3 covers 15 residues. CDR3 amino acids: CASSHNLATNEKLFF. In nucleotides, the CDR3 is TGTGCCAGCAGTCACAATCTAGCAACTAATGAAAAACTGTTTTTT.

This clone was seen just once. The chain is built from TRBV7-9 and TRBJ1-6; the D gene is possibly TRBD1 (6 bases). There are 15 residues in the CDR3. V was trimmed by 2 bases and J by 7 bases, leaving 12 bases between them. Germline V lookup: CDR1 SEHNR, CDR2 FQNEAQ (reference sequence). The CDR3 sequence: CASSLLGHLNSPLHF. The CDR3, as DNA: TGTGCCAGCAGCTTATTGGGACACCTGAATTCACCCCTCCACTTT.

The chain couples TRBV13 to TRBJ1-2; 7 bases are a match to TRBD1. The CDR3 runs to 16 residues. Germline assignment: CDR1 PRHDT and CDR2 FYEKMQ (reference sequence). The trim removed 5 bases at V and 2 bases at J, leaving 11 bases unmatched. CDR3 sequence: CASSSIRDRGNYGYTF. CDR3 sequence (DNA): TGTGCCAGCAGCAGTATTAGGGACAGAGGCAACTATGGCTACACCTTC.

This chain connects TRBV6-5 to TRBJ1-2; TRBD1 might be the D (6 bases). The germline V gene has CDR1 MNHEY and CDR2 SVGAGI. V lost 2 bases and J lost 7, with 14 bases in between. The CDR3 consists of 14 residues. The CDR3 loop is CASSYNREVGGYTF. In nucleotides, the CDR3 is TGTGCCAGCAGTTACAACAGGGAAGTTGGTGGCTACACCTTC.

This clone was seen more than once but under ten times. This rearrangement joins TRBV28 to TRBJ1-2; 9 bases line up with TRBD1. The CDR3 totals 14 residues. Trimming at V came to 6 bases and at J to 4 bases, leaving 6 bases not matched to a gene. The germline CDR1 and CDR2 sequences are MDHEN and SYDVKM. The CDR3 reads CASSPPTGGYGYTF. The CDR3 DNA is TGTGCCAGCAGCCCCCCGACAGGGGGCTATGGCTACACCTTC.

The chain employs TRBV5-6 and TRBJ2-7; 11 nucleotides align to TRBD2. Looked up from germline, CDR1 is SGHDT and CDR2 is YYEEEE. V was pared by 0 bases and J by 3 bases, with 8 bases of the junction left unmatched. The length of the CDR3 is 17 residues. The CDR3 is CASSLAGLAGGYYEQYF. The CDR3 DNA reads TGTGCCAGCAGCTTGGCCGGGCTAGCGGGAGGCTACTACGAGCAGTACTTC.

V is TRBV11-2 and J is TRBJ1-1, with D perhaps TRBD1 (5 bases). The CDR3 is 13 residues long. Germline values: CDR1 SGHAT, CDR2 FQNNGV. V shed 4 bases and J shed 6 bases, with 12 bases lying between them. CDR3 amino acids: CASSSLRVPEAFF. The CDR3 DNA reads as TGTGCCAGCAGCTCTCTCAGGGTACCTGAAGCTTTCTTT.

The gene calls are TRBV24-1 and TRBJ2-7; D might be TRBD1 (6 bases). The CDR3 is 16 amino acids. Trimming took 0 bases from V and 1 from J, leaving 12 bases between them. Looked up from germline, CDR1 is KGHDR and CDR2 is SFDVKD. Here the CDR3 reads CATSDLGPQGSYEQYF. CDR3 coding DNA: TGTGCCACCAGTGATTTGGGACCACAGGGTTCCTACGAGCAGTACTTC.

This chain joins TRBV30 and TRBJ1-2; D perhaps matches TRBD1 (5 bases). CDR3 length: 14 amino acids. CDR1 is GTSNPN, CDR2 SVGIG, per germline (reference sequence). The V end lost 3 bases, the J end lost 2 bases, and 13 bases lay between the germline ends. CDR3 sequence reads: CAWRYGTANYGYTF. In DNA, the CDR3 is TGTGCCTGGAGGTACGGGACTGCAAACTATGGCTACACCTTC.

This clone was picked up a small number of times. V usage is TRBV27 and J usage is TRBJ2-3; TRBD2 might be the D (6 bases). Looked up from germline, CDR1 is MNHEY and CDR2 is SMNVEV (reference sequence). V was shortened by 4 bases and J by 1 base, with 9 bases between the two germline ends. CDR3 size: 14 residues. CDR3 nucleotide sequence: TGTGCCAGCAGTTCTGGCGGGGGCACAGATACGCAGTATTTT. Translation gives CASSSGGGTDTQYF.

This clone was seen just once. The junction and the germline gene differ at one end; a read error may be behind it. The chain employs TRBV27 and TRBJ1-1, with D perhaps matching TRBD1 (5 bases). The germline V gene has CDR1 MNHEY and CDR2 SMNVEV (reference sequence). The CDR3 extends over 17 amino acids. The CDR3 reads CASRSVEGTGVNTKAFF. The CDR3 DNA reads TGTGCCAGCAGATCGGTCGAGGGGACTGGCGTGAACACTAAAGCTTTCTTT.

The chain recombines TRBV5-5 with TRBJ2-7; 7 positions match TRBD1. Trimming removed 0 bases from V and 0 bases from J; junction bases left unmatched: 3. CDR1 and CDR2 (germline): SGHKS, YYEKEE (reference sequence). The CDR3 runs to 15 residues. For the CDR3, the DNA is TGTGCCAGCAGCTTGGTGGGACAGATCTCCTACGAGCAGTACTTC. Its protein product is CASSLVGQISYEQYF.

This clone turned up a few times. This chain links TRBV7-2 with TRBJ1-6, with D tentatively TRBD1 (6 bases). The CDR3 contains 15 residues. With 5 bases removed from V and 9 bases from J, the gap between germline ends came to 17 bases. The germline CDR1 and CDR2 sequences are SGHTA and FQGNSA. CDR3 DNA sequence: TGTGCCAGCAGCCCCCGTACAGGGTTGTTTTCACCCCTCCACTTT. The encoded protein is CASSPRTGLFSPLHF. Variable domain in full (rest from reference TRBV7-2 and TRBJ1-6): GAGVSQSPSNKVTEKGKDVELRCDPISGHTALYWYRQSLGQGLEFLIYFQGNSAPDKSGLPSDRFSAERTGGSVSTLTIQRTQQEDSAVYLCASSPRTGLFSPLHFGNGTRLTVT.